This T cell receptor (beta chain) came from a study of cytomegalovirus exposure and HLA in healthy donors. Regarding the study as a whole: Exclusion applied to some V segments, including TRBV6-2 and TRBV6-3, as they were indistinguishable. Most CMV-associated TCR beta chains appeared HLA-restricted in a later analysis.

CDR1 and CDR2 (germline): MGHRA, YSYEKL. V was shortened by 4 bases and J by 3 bases, with 12 bases between the two germline ends. The CDR3 loop spans 14 amino acids. Amplification used 60 Vbeta primers and 13 Jbeta primers. Profiled with immunoSEQ multiplex PCR; TCRdb holds only in-frame clones, not every one. The top ten hold approximately 14% of the sample, which has more than 85,000 clones, about 68% seen once. A word on this clone: Its antigen is currently unknown.

This clonotype originated in a male donor in good health and CMV-seropositive. The genes are TRBV4-1 and TRBJ1-1, with D hard to call. The sequencing input was PBMCs. CDR3 nucleotides: TGCGCCAGCAGCCTCGTAGAGTTGGACACTGAAGCTTTCTTT. As protein: CASSLVELDTEAFF.